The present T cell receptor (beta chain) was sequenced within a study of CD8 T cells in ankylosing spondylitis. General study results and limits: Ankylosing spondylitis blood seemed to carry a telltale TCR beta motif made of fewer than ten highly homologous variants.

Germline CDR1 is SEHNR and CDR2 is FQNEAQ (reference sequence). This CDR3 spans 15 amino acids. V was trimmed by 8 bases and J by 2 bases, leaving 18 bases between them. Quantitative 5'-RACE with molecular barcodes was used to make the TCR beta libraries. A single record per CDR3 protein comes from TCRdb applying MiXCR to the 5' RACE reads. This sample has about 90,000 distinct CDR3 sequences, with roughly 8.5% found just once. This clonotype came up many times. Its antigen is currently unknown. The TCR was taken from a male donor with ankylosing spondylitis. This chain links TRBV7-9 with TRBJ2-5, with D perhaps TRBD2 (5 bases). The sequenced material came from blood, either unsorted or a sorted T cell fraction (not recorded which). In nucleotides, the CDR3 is TGTGCCAGCCCACAGCTCGGGGAAGATCAAGAGACCCAGTACTTC. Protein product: CASPQLGEDQETQYF.